This T cell receptor (beta chain) was identified during a study of T cell changes during pregnancy in multiple sclerosis. CDR1 is MDHEN, CDR2 SYDVKM, per germline. Trimming took 1 base from V and 3 from J; bases not matched to a gene: 2. CDR3 size: 14 residues. This clone was found once. Generated by immunoSEQ multiplex PCR, the TCRdb table keeps only in-frame clones and is missing some. The sample contains about 49,000 clones, 85% to 95% of which appear only once. The sample consisted of CD8+ T cells from peripheral blood mononuclear cells, taken before pregnancy. The chain is built from TRBV28 and TRBJ2-5, with 7 bases lining up with TRBD2. This TCR came from a female donor with multiple sclerosis, enrolled in a pregnancy study. The CDR3 nucleotides are TGTGCCAGCAGTTTATCCCTAGCGGAAGAGACCCAGTACTTC. This codes for CASSLSLAEETQYF.